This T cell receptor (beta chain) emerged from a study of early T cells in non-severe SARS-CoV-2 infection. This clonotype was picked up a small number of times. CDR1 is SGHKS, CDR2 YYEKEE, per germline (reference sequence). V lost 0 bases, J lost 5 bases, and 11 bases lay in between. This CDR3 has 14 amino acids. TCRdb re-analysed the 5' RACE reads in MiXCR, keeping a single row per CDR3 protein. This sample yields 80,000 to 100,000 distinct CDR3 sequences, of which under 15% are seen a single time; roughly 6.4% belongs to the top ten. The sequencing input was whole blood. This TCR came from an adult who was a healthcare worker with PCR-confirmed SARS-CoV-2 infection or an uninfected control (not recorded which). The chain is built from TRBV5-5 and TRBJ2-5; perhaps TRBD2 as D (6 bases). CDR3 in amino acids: CASSLDFGGETQYF. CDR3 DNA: TGTGCCAGCAGCTTGGATTTTGGGGGGGAGACCCAGTACTTC.